This TCR beta chain was obtained from a study of shared clonotypes between healthy human individuals. Overall study findings and caveats: Sorted-subset sequencing was shown by rarefaction to be incomplete despite large depth. Specimens sampled were limited to blood, with tissue repertoires likely differing.

The authors loaded 150 to 250 ng DNA, 25,000 to 30,000 T cell genomes, into sorted-subset replicate PCRs. Profiling relied on immunoSEQ multiplex PCR, and the TCRdb table lists in-frame clones only, not all of them. The data show over a million clones, with about 98.5% seen just once and under 0.45% held by the top ten. The CDR3 loop spans 12 amino acids. Germline assignment: CDR1 SQVTM and CDR2 ANQGSEA. Trimming cost V 5 bases and J 7 bases, with 11 bases left between them. A word on this clone: Its antigen remains unidentified.

The TCR originated in a man aged 25-40 years in good health. This rearrangement joins TRBV29-1 to TRBJ2-2; D uncertain. Source material: naive CD4+ T cells sorted from blood. Regarding subset: CD45RA+ positively selected. The CDR3 bases are TGCAGCGTTCATGGCCCGGTCGGGGAGCTGTTTTTT. Its protein product is CSVHGPVGELFF.